The text below deals with one T cell receptor (beta chain). As yet, its antigen is unknown. TCRdb's copy holds only in-frame clones and misses some; the assay was immunoSEQ multiplex PCR. The sample lists approximately 190,000 clones, just over 90% occurring once. This specimen belongs to a study of T cell responses to AZD1222 COVID-19 vaccine. Points from the study as a whole: Unmutated variant regions are reportedly the target of nearly half of TCRs that are spike-specific. Following two doses of AZD1222, Spike-specific TCR breadth and depth rose.

The V end lost 0 bases, the J end lost 3 bases, and 13 bases lay between the germline ends. CDR1 is SGDLS and CDR2 is YYNGEE in the germline V gene. This CDR3 contains 15 residues. The sequences come from peripheral blood, collected on day 0 of AZD1222 vaccination. The receptor's source is an adult in good health. The rearrangement uses TRBV9 and TRBJ2-7, with D perhaps matching TRBD2 (7 bases). The CDR3 is CASSVGGGAHYEQYF. CDR3 DNA: TGTGCCAGCAGCGTAGGTGGGGGGGCCCACTACGAGCAGTACTTC.